The 24 T cell receptor beta chains given below trace back to one sample, sequenced in a study of blood T cells in healthy people across ages. A second about 6 to 11 cycle PCR used barcoded and J-beta primers. MiXCR was run by TCRdb on the 5' RACE reads, yielding one entry per CDR3 protein. The sample consists of 1,800,000 or so distinct CDR3 sequences, roughly two fifths of them appearing once. Sequenced: blood. These receptors were collected from a human donor in good health.

This clonotype was counted a single time. The chain employs TRBV12-3 or TRBV12-4 and TRBJ1-3; D is uncertain. V dropped 6 bases and J dropped 11 bases, with 8 bases sitting between them. The CDR3 runs to 10 residues. The CDR3: CASRGKAIYF. CDR3 DNA: TGTGCCAGCAGGGGCAAAGCCATATATTTT.

The genes are TRBV6-2 or TRBV6-3 and TRBJ1-2; D may be TRBD1 (5 bases). Trimming left V 4 bases short and J 4 bases short, with 28 bases between. This CDR3 region has 19 residues. CDR1 and CDR2 from the germline V gene are MNHEY and SVGEGT. CDR3 amino acids: CASSSLPTMEGRRAYGYTF. As DNA, the CDR3 is TGTGCCAGCAGTTCCCTCCCGACGATGGAGGGGCGTCGAGCCTATGGCTACACCTTC.

The chain has TRBV12-3 or TRBV12-4 and TRBJ2-7; possibly TRBD1 for D (6 bases). This CDR3 region has 12 residues. V lost 6 bases, J lost 4 bases, and 10 bases lay in between. As DNA, the CDR3 is TGTGCCAGCAGCGGGACAAAATACGAGCAGTACTTC. It translates to CASSGTKYEQYF.

The J gene is TRBJ1-5, the V gene TRBV27; possible D gene TRBD1, 5 bases. The CDR3 loop spans 14 amino acids. CDR1 and CDR2 (germline): MNHEY, SMNVEV (reference sequence). Trimming took off 2 bases at V and 9 bases at J, with 14 bases between the two ends. The CDR3, as DNA: TGTGCCAGCAGTTTACAAGGGGTGGGGAGGCCCCAGCATTTT. Translation: CASSLQGVGRPQHF.

The V and J genes are TRBV5-1 and TRBJ1-2, with a weak D call TRBD1 (5 bases). Germline V lookup: CDR1 SGHRS, CDR2 YFSETQ. Trimming removed 4 bases at V and 3 bases at J, with 16 bases between. The CDR3 length is 15 residues. The CDR3 here is CASSLAVGEDYGYTF. The CDR3 DNA is TGCGCCAGCAGCCTAGCGGTGGGGGAGGACTATGGCTACACCTTC.

About this clonotype itself: The junction departs from the called germline gene at one end, perhaps through a read error. The CDR3 region has the DNA TGTGCCAGCTCACCATGGATACAGAACTTCGGAGATGCGCAGTATTTT. Protein sequence: CASSPWIQNFGDAQYF. J is TRBJ2-3 and V is TRBV18; D uncertain. The CDR3 extends over 16 amino acids. Germline V CDR1 and CDR2: KGHSH, LQKENI.

This clonotype showed up many times. The chain has TRBV5-6 and TRBJ2-1; 12 bases are shared with TRBD2. With 2 bases clipped from V and 2 bases from J, the junction kept 5 bases outside the gene matches. The germline CDR1 and CDR2 sequences are SGHDT and YYEEEE. This CDR3 is 17 amino acids long. The CDR3 region has the DNA TGTGCCAGCAGCTTAATGACTAGCGGGGGTACCTACAATGAGCAGTTCTTC. Protein sequence: CASSLMTSGGTYNEQFF.

This clonotype was found a few times. This chain uses TRBV7-2 with TRBJ2-1; 13 nucleotides match TRBD2. The V gene end was trimmed by 1 base and the J gene end by 4 bases; junction bases not matched to a gene: 4. CDR3 size: 17 residues. Germline V gene lookup returns CDR1 SGHTA and CDR2 FQGNSA. CDR3 protein: CASSLGEGLAGYNEQFF. CDR3 in DNA: TGTGCCAGCAGCTTAGGGGAGGGACTAGCGGGGTACAATGAGCAGTTCTTC.

V is TRBV11-2 and J is TRBJ2-5; D is ambiguous. The V gene's germline CDR1 is SGHAT and CDR2 FQNNGV. CDR3 length: 15 residues. The germline V and J ends were trimmed by 2 bases and 5 bases, with 15 bases remaining between them. CDR3 bases: TGTGCCAGCAGCTTAAAGTTTTCCCTATCGGAGACCCAGTACTTC. This encodes CASSLKFSLSETQYF.

The CDR3, as DNA: TGCAGTGCTGAGGGAAGCAACGAGCAGTACTTC. It yields the protein CSAEGSNEQYF. The V and J genes are TRBV20-1 and TRBJ2-4; a possible D gene is TRBD2 (5 bases). The J call is doubtful: the DNA matches TRBJ2-7 better. The CDR3 has 11 amino acids. CDR1 is DFQATT and CDR2 is SNEGSKA in the germline V gene (reference sequence).

The rearrangement uses TRBV4-3 and TRBJ2-3; perhaps TRBD2 as D (6 bases). V was trimmed by 0 bases and J by 0 bases, leaving 10 bases between them. There are 16 residues in the CDR3. The germline V gene encodes CDR1 LGHNA and CDR2 YSLEER. CDR3 in DNA: TGCGCCAGCAGCCAAGACCCTAGCGTCAGCACAGATACGCAGTATTTT. Protein: CASSQDPSVSTDTQYF.

This clonotype has just a few counts. CDR3 residues: CSVGQGNNQPQHF. Here the CDR3 DNA reads TGCAGCGTGGGACAGGGGAACAATCAGCCCCAGCATTTT. The chain is built from TRBV29-1 and TRBJ1-5, with 10 nucleotides matching TRBD1. V trimming: 6 bases; J trimming: 3 bases; junction bases outside the gene matches: 2. CDR3 size: 13 residues. Germline V CDR1 and CDR2: SQVTM, ANQGSEA.

The chain recombines TRBV6-5 with TRBJ2-3; TRBD2 aligns across 12 bases. Germline CDR1 and CDR2: MNHEY and SVGAGI. V lost 6 bases to trimming and J lost 11 bases; unmatched junction nucleotides: 15. The CDR3 is 16 residues long. The CDR3 coding sequence is TGTGCCAGCAGGGAGACTAGCGGGAGCCTTTCCTACGAGCAGTATTTT. Translated: CASRETSGSLSYEQYF.

Details on this clonotype: A read error may produce the germline difference seen at one junction end. This rearrangement joins TRBV7-3 to TRBJ1-5, with unresolved D. Germline CDR1 and CDR2: SGHTA and FQGTGA. There are 13 residues in the CDR3. CDR3 sequence: CASSLTTDQPQHF. The CDR3 nucleotides read TGTGCCAGCAGCCTAACGACCGATCAGCCCCAGCATTTT.

This sequence joins TRBV7-9 and TRBJ2-1, with 9 bases aligning to TRBD2. J gave up 8 bases and V 4 bases, and 12 bases lay outside the gene matches. There are 16 residues in the CDR3. Germline CDR1 is SEHNR and CDR2 is FQNEAQ (reference sequence). DNA of the CDR3: TGTGCCAGCAGCTCTGGACTAGCGCCGGATTGGGATGAGCAGTTCTTC. Translating gives CASSSGLAPDWDEQFF. Filled out from reference TRBV7-9 and TRBJ2-1, the complete variable domain reads DTGVSQNPRHKITKRGQNVTFRCDPISEHNRLYWYRQTLGQGPEFLTYFQNEAQLEKSRLLSDRFSAERPKGSFSTLEIQRTEQGDSAMYLCASSSGLAPDWDEQFFGPGTRLTVL.

The rearrangement links TRBV6-6 to TRBJ2-1; D remains unclear. There are 13 residues in the CDR3. Germline V gives CDR1 MNHNY, CDR2 SVGAGI (reference sequence). Trimming cost V 6 bases and J 5 bases, with 11 bases left between them. The CDR3 DNA reads TGTGCCAGCAGCCAAAACCTTGACAATGAGCAGTTCTTC. Translation gives CASSQNLDNEQFF.

This clonotype has just a few counts. The chain employs TRBV12-3 or TRBV12-4 and TRBJ1-5; D is ambiguous. Trimming shortened V by 6 bases and J by 7 bases, and 19 bases separated the two germline ends. CDR3 size: 15 residues. The CDR3 coding sequence is TGTGCCAGCAGCCGGTCGGGAAATTACGACCAGCCCCAGCATTTT. Amino acids: CASSRSGNYDQPQHF.

The J gene is TRBJ1-1, the V gene TRBV10-3, with a weak D call TRBD1 (5 bases). This CDR3 contains 16 residues. The V end was cut by 5 bases, the J end by 6 bases, with 22 bases between. Germline CDR1 reads ENHRY; CDR2 reads SYGVKD. The CDR3 bases are TGTGCCATCAGTCGGGACTTCTTCGGGCGGGCCGCTGAAGCTTTCTTT. Protein: CAISRDFFGRAAEAFF.

The rearrangement uses TRBV7-9 and TRBJ1-6; D possibly corresponds to TRBD1 (5 bases). The germline CDR1 and CDR2 sequences are SEHNR and FQNEAQ (reference sequence). CDR3 size: 16 residues. Trimming left V 2 bases short and J 6 bases short, with 14 bases between. The DNA for the CDR3 is TGTGCCAGCAGCTTAATGTCAGGGTCGGGTAATTCACCCCTCCACTTT. Translated: CASSLMSGSGNSPLHF. Full variable domain (outside the CDR3, taken from reference TRBV7-9 and TRBJ1-6): DTGVSQNPRHKITKRGQNVTFRCDPISEHNRLYWYRQTLGQGPEFLTYFQNEAQLEKSRLLSDRFSAERPKGSFSTLEIQRTEQGDSAMYLCASSLMSGSGNSPLHFGNGTRLTVT.

This clonotype was detected a few times. The rearrangement links TRBV15 to TRBJ1-2; possibly TRBD1 for D (6 bases). V was trimmed by 1 base and J by 5 bases, leaving 14 bases between them. This CDR3 contains 15 residues. Germline V gene data show CDR1 as LNHNV and CDR2 as YYDKDF (reference sequence). CDR3 DNA sequence: TGTGCCACCAGCAGAGCTGGGGGCCCCGGATATGGCTACACCTTC. Translation: CATSRAGGPGYGYTF.

This CDR3 reads CASSLTGRYHQPQHF. In DNA, the CDR3 is TGTGCCAGCAGTTTAACGGGGCGGTATCATCAGCCCCAGCATTTT. The chain links TRBV5-5 to TRBJ1-5; weak D call: TRBD1 (5 bases). Germline values: CDR1 SGHKS, CDR2 YYEKEE (reference sequence). This CDR3 comprises 15 residues. Trimming removed 5 bases at V and 5 bases at J, with 17 bases between.

This clonotype turned up a few times. This sequence joins TRBV11-3 and TRBJ2-3; D perhaps matches TRBD2 (6 bases). V was cut by 5 bases and J by 2 bases, with 14 bases left in between. Germline assignment: CDR1 SGHNT and CDR2 YENEEA. The CDR3 is 15 residues long. The CDR3, as DNA: TGTGCCAGCAGCCCTGGGGAGGTTTCCACAGATACGCAGTATTTT. The encoded protein is CASSPGEVSTDTQYF.

The chain couples TRBV20-1 to TRBJ1-5, with D maybe TRBD1 (6 bases). This CDR3 region has 13 residues. The V gene's germline CDR1 is DFQATT and CDR2 SNEGSKA (reference sequence). Between the trimmed V and J ends, which lost 1 base and 4 bases, there was a span of 8 bases. CDR3 DNA sequence: TGCAGTGCTAGAGGGGACATTAATCAGCCCCAGCATTTT. It codes for CSARGDINQPQHF.

The V call is TRBV25-1, the J call TRBJ2-7, with 8 nucleotides matching TRBD1. Germline V CDR1 and CDR2: MGHDK, SYGVNS. After removal of 4 bases from V and 4 bases from J, the junction contained 6 bases not matched to a gene. CDR3 size: 14 residues. The CDR3 region has the DNA TGTGCCAGCAGTGGAGTCAGGGGGCTGTACGAGCAGTACTTC. It codes for CASSGVRGLYEQYF.